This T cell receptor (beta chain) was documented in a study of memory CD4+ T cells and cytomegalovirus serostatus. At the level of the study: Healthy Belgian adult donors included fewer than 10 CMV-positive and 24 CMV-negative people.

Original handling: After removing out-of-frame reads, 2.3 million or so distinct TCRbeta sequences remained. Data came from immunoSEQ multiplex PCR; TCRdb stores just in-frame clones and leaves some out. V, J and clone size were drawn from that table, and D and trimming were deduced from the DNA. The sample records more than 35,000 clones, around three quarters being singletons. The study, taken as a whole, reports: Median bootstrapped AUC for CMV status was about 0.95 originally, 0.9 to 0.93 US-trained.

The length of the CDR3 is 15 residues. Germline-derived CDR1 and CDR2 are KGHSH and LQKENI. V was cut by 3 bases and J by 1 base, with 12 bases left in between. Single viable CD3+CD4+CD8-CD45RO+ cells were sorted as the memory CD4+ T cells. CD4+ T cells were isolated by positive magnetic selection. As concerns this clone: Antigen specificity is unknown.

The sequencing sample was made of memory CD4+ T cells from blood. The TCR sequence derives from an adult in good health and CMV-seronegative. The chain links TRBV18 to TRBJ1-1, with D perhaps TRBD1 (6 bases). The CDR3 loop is CASSPARTENTEAFF. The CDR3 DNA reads TGTGCCAGCTCACCCGCCAGGACAGAGAACACTGAAGCTTTCTTT.